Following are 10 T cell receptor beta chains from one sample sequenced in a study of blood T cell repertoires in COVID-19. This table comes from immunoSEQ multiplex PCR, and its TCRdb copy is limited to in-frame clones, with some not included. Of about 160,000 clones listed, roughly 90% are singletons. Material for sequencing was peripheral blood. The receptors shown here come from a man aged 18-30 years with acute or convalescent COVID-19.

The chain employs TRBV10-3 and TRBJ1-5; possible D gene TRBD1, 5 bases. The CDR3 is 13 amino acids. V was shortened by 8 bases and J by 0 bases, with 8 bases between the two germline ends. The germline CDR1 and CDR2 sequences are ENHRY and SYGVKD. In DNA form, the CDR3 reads TGTGCCATCGGGGGGGGTAGCAATCAGCCCCAGCATTTT. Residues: CAIGGGSNQPQHF.

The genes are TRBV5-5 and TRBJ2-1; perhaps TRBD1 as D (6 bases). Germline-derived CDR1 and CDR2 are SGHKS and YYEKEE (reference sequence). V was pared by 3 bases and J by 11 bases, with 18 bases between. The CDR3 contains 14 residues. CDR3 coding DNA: TGTGCCAGCAGCTCTCCCTCCCAGGGGCCCCAGCAGTTCTTC. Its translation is CASSSPSQGPQQFF.

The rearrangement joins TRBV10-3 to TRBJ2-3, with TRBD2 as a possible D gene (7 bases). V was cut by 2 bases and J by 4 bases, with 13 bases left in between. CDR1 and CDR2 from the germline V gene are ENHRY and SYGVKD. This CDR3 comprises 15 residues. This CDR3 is CAISEKGGGADTQYF. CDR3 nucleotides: TGTGCCATCAGTGAGAAGGGGGGGGGCGCAGATACGCAGTATTTT.

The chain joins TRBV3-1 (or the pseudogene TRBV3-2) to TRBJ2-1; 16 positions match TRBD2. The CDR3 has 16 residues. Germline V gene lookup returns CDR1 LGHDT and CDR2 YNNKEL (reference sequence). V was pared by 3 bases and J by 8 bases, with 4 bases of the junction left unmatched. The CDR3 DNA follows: TGTGCCAGCAGCCAGGGACTAGCGGGGGGGCCTCATGAGCAGTTCTTC. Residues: CASSQGLAGGPHEQFF.

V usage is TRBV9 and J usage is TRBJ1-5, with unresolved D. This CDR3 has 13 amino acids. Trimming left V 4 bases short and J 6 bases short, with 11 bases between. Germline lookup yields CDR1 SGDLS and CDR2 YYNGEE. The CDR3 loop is CASSRGSGQPQHF. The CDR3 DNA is TGTGCCAGCAGCCGGGGAAGCGGTCAGCCCCAGCATTTT.

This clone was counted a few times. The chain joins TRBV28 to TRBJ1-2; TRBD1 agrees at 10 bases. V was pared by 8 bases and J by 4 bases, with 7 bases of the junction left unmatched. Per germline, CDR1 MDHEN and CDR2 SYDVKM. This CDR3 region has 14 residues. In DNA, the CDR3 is TGTGCCAGCGGTATGGGACAGGGGTCCTATGGCTACACCTTC. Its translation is CASGMGQGSYGYTF.

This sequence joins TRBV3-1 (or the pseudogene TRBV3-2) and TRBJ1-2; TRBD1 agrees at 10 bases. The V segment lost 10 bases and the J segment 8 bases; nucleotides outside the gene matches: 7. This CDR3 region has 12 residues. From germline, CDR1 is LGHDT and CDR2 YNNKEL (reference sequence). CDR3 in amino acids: CATTGGALGYTF. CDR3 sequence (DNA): TGTGCCACGACAGGGGGCGCGTTGGGCTACACCTTC.

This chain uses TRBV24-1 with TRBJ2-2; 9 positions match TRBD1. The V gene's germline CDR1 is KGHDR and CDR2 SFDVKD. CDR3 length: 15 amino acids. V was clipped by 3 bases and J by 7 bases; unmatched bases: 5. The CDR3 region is CATSDRTGADGELFF. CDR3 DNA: TGTGCCACCAGTGATCGGACAGGGGCGGACGGGGAGCTGTTTTTT.

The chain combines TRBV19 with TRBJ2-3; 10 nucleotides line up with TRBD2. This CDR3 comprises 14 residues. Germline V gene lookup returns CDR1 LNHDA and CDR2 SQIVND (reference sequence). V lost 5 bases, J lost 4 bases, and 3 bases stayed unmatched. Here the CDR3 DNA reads TGTGCCAGTAGTTTACTAGCGGGACCAGATACGCAGTATTTT. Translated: CASSLLAGPDTQYF.

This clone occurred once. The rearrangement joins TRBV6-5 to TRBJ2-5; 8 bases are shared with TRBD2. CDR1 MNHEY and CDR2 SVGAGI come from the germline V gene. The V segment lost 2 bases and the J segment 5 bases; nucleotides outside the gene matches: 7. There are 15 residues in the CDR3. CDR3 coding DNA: TGTGCCAGCAGTTACGAGCGGGAGAGGTCGGAGACCCAGTACTTC. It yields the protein CASSYERERSETQYF.